This TCR beta chain was identified in a study of cytomegalovirus exposure and HLA in healthy donors (dated by TCRdb to 2015 to 2018). With respect to the entire study: According to a later analysis, the 120 or so validation repertoires were produced on the same platform as the 680 or so repertoires of the first cohort. The study aimed to test whether signatures of past pathogen exposure could be identified by cataloging public T cell receptors. Along with the approximately 600-subject first cohort, a separate validation cohort of 120 different subjects was used. High-throughput TCR immunosequencing, statistical association of individual TCRs with disease status, and machine learning were combined to predict cytomegalovirus infection status. Beyond this particular receptor, the publication reports: A total of 150 or so TCR beta chains were listed by the study as associated with cytomegalovirus. In vitro tests confirmed that a few of the cytomegalovirus-associated TCR beta chains recognize cytomegalovirus antigens. While some public TCRs were present in many individuals, most TCR sequences turned up only very rarely across donors. Of the cluster scores, around 95% were above 0 in a later analysis, which found that TCRs clustered in the first cohort also tended to co-occur in the 90 to 150 validation repertoires. A later analysis had no HLA typing for the validation cohort, so co-occurrence there was scored across all 120 or so repertoires. Cytomegalovirus status was reported to be diagnosed by the classifier with high specificity and sensitivity in both the original and validation cohorts. The authors suggested that the approach could potentially be generalized to other disease states and immunological phenotypes.

The library was prepared using the immunoSEQ multiplex PCR assay. In the original analysis: A statistical classification framework was built for diagnosing cytomegalovirus status from the catalog of TCR beta chain sequences. Held by TCRdb, this immuneACCESS table contains in-frame sequences only and omits some clones. Under half of the omission traces to an unresolved V gene where checked; the cause of the rest is unknown. The V and J calls and the clone size are those of that table, but D and trimming were determined from the DNA. The sample table lists roughly 150,000 clones, approximately 90% of them with a count of one. The leading ten clones occupy 2.5% to 3% of the sample. This clone turned up a few times. Its cognate antigen has yet to be identified. Nothing much larger sits one base from this clone, and base qualities are not available. In the germline V gene, CDR1 corresponds to MNHNS and CDR2 to SASEGT. V and J lose 5 bases and 0 bases, and a span of 8 bases separates them. Including the terminal cysteine and phenylalanine, the CDR3 comprises 15 residues. Of the read, only the CDR3 DNA is kept; its 45 bases are in frame from base 1.

Donors formed part of the validation cohort, which comprised about 130 subjects and was distinct from the first cohort of fewer than 750 subjects. The sample taken for sequencing was PBMCs. The V and J segments used are TRBV6-1 and TRBJ2-6; the D gene is unclear. The TCR was taken from a man younger than 35 in good health and CMV-seronegative. Read as DNA, the sequence is TGTGCCAGCAGTCCAGTCCCCTCTGGGGCCAACGTCCTGACTTTC. Protein translation: CASSPVPSGANVLTF.